This T cell receptor (beta chain) appears in the sequencing data of a study of T cell changes during pregnancy in multiple sclerosis. This CDR3 region has 13 residues. Germline values: CDR1 SNHLY, CDR2 FYNNEI. V lost 4 bases, J lost 2 bases, and 8 bases lay in between. Data came from immunoSEQ multiplex PCR; TCRdb stores just in-frame clones and leaves some out. The data contain about 61,000 clones, 85% to 90% of them singletons. Material: peripheral blood, obtained in the first trimester of pregnancy. The clonotype comes from a female donor in good health, enrolled as a control in a pregnancy study. V and J are TRBV2 and TRBJ1-2; possible D gene TRBD1, 5 bases. The CDR3 reads CASSVTENYGYTF. The DNA for the CDR3 is TGTGCCAGCAGTGTGACAGAGAACTATGGCTACACCTTC.